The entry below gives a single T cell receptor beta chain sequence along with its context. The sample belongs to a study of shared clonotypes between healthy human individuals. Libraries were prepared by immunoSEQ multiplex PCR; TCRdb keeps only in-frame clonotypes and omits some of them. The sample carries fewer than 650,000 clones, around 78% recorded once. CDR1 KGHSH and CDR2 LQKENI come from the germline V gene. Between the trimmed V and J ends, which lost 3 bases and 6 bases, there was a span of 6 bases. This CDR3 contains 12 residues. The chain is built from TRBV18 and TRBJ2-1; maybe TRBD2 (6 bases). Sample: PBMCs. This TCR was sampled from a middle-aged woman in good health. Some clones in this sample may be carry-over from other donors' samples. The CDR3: CASSPSGNEQFF. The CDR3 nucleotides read TGTGCCAGCTCACCTAGCGGCAATGAGCAGTTCTTC.